Given below is one T cell receptor (beta chain) in context. The antigen is unknown. The genomic DNA of each subset was split evenly across several immunoSEQ plates. This table comes from immunoSEQ multiplex PCR, and its TCRdb copy is limited to in-frame clones, with some not included. This table holds some 1 million clones, more than 65% found once. The record originates from a study of shared clonotypes between healthy human individuals. V was pared by 6 bases and J by 1 base, with 10 bases between. From germline, CDR1 is SGHAT and CDR2 FQNNGV. The length of the CDR3 is 14 residues. Study conclusions and caveats: Against clonotypes common to all four donors, non-shared ones had lower generation probabilities.

J is TRBJ1-3 and V is TRBV11-2; weak D call: TRBD1 (6 bases). This clonotype was obtained from a man aged 18 to 35 in good health. The sequenced material came from memory CD4+ T cells sorted from blood. Specified subset: CD45RA-negative fraction. The CDR3 is CASRKTGSGNTIYF. CDR3 bases: TGTGCCAGCAGGAAAACAGGGTCTGGAAACACCATATATTTT.